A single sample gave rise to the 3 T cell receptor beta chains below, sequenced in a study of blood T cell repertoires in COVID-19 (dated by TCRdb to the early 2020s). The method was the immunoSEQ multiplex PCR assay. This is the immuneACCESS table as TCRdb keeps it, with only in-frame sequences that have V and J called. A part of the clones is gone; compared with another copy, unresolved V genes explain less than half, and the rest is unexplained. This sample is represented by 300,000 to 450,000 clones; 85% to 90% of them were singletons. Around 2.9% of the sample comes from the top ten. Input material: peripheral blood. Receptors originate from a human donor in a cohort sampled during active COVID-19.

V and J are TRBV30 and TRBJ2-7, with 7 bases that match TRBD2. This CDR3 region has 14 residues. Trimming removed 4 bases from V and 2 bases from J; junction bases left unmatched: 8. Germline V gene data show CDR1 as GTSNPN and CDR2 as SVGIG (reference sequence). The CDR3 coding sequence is TGTGCCTGGACCCCCTCGGGGGGAGCCTACGAGCAGTACTTC. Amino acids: CAWTPSGGAYEQYF.

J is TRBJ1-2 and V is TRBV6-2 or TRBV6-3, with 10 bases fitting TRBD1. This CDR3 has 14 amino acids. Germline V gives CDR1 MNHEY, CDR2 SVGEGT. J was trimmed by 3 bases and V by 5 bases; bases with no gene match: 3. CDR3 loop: CASSVTGGDYGYTF. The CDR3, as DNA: TGTGCCAGCAGTGTGACAGGGGGCGACTATGGCTACACCTTC.

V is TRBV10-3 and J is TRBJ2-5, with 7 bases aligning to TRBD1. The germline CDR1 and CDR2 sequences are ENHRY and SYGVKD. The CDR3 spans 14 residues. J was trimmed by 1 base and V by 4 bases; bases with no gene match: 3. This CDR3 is CAISGGQPQETQYF. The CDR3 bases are TGTGCCATCAGTGGGGGACAGCCCCAAGAGACCCAGTACTTC.